This T cell receptor (beta chain) is drawn from a study of blood T cell repertoires in COVID-19. Study overall: The United States, Italy and Spain were the sources of the acute and convalescent COVID-19 samples. PBMCs, B-cell-depleted T cells, or T cells were the source of the cDNA or gDNA that made up the material.

Participants spanned ages about 18 to 89 years and resided in about 25 US areas. V lost 3 bases, J lost 3 bases, and 6 bases stayed unmatched. Per the germline V gene, CDR1 is KGHSH and CDR2 is LQKENI. This CDR3 is 15 amino acids long. Authors' analysis steps: Reference gene primer amplification in the assay estimated nucleated cell counts. Data came from immunoSEQ multiplex PCR; TCRdb stores just in-frame clones and leaves some out. Clone size and the V and J calls come from that table; the DNA yielded D and trimming. Of around 200,000 clones detected, around 86% appear once; the ten largest clones hold about 4%.

The chain uses TRBV18 and TRBJ1-2, with 8 bases matching TRBD1. Material for sequencing was PBMCs or T cells enriched from blood (not recorded which). The TCR originated in a woman in her thirties or forties with acute COVID-19. DNA of the CDR3: TGTGCCAGCTCACCGAGGACAGGGACGGACTATGGCTACACCTTC. This encodes CASSPRTGTDYGYTF.